This T cell receptor (beta chain) emerged from a study of beta chain features in type 1 diabetes. Study findings and constraints: VDJ junctions in type 1 diabetes patients carried more deletions and fewer insertions. The naive, central memory and Treg TCRB repertoires showed an apparent similarity that was greater among patients than among healthy donors.

About this clone: Antigen unknown.

cDNA synthesis used the whole RNA isolate, giving expressed TCRB sequences. The repertoire was sequenced with immunoSEQ multiplex PCR; TCRdb's copy has only in-frame clones and lacks some. This sample carries about 360,000 clones, over 10% of them seen once, and the ten largest clones take approximately 0.015%. The sequence was obtained from a man between 18 and 29 years old in good health. Sample: naive CD4+ T cells from blood.

CDR3 sequence: CASRNADRADYGYTF. DNA of the CDR3: TGTGCCAGCAGGAACGCGGACAGGGCCGACTATGGCTACACCTTC. This sequence joins TRBV28 and TRBJ1-2; TRBD1 matches at 8 bases. The CDR3 length is 15 residues. The V segment lost 6 bases and the J segment 3 bases; nucleotides outside the gene matches: 9. Germline CDR1 MDHEN, CDR2 SYDVKM.